This T cell receptor beta chain comes out of a study of T-cell memory formation after mild COVID-19. Constant-segment primers were used for 5'RACE, and the resulting TCR alpha and TCR beta cDNA libraries carried sample barcodes and UMIs. TCRdb re-derived calls from the 5' RACE reads in MiXCR, one entry per CDR3 protein. This table has some 160,000 distinct CDR3 sequences, roughly a third appearing once. In the case of this clonotype: Its target is not known.

V was cut by 5 bases and J by 5 bases, with 18 bases left in between. The germline CDR1 and CDR2 sequences are SEHNR and FQNEAQ (reference sequence). CDR3 length equals 16 residues. Findings and caveats of the study: Clones contracting over day 15 to 85 were CD4/CD8 balanced, with later expanders leaning CD4+. Proof of SARS-CoV-2 specificity was absent for the second-wave clones that crested on day 37. Contracting CD4+ clones were located mainly in CM and EM, and CD8+ clones in EMRA.

The clonotype comes from an adult woman who had mild COVID-19 (a few samples of this study predate the infection). Cell type and time point are not known. The chain uses TRBV7-9 and TRBJ1-4, with D possibly matching TRBD1 (5 bases). Sequenced input: PBMCs or a T cell subset sorted from them (not recorded which). CDR3 loop: CASSPPLGGANEKLFF. The CDR3 DNA reads as TGTGCCAGCAGCCCACCCCTTGGGGGTGCAAATGAAAAACTGTTTTTT.